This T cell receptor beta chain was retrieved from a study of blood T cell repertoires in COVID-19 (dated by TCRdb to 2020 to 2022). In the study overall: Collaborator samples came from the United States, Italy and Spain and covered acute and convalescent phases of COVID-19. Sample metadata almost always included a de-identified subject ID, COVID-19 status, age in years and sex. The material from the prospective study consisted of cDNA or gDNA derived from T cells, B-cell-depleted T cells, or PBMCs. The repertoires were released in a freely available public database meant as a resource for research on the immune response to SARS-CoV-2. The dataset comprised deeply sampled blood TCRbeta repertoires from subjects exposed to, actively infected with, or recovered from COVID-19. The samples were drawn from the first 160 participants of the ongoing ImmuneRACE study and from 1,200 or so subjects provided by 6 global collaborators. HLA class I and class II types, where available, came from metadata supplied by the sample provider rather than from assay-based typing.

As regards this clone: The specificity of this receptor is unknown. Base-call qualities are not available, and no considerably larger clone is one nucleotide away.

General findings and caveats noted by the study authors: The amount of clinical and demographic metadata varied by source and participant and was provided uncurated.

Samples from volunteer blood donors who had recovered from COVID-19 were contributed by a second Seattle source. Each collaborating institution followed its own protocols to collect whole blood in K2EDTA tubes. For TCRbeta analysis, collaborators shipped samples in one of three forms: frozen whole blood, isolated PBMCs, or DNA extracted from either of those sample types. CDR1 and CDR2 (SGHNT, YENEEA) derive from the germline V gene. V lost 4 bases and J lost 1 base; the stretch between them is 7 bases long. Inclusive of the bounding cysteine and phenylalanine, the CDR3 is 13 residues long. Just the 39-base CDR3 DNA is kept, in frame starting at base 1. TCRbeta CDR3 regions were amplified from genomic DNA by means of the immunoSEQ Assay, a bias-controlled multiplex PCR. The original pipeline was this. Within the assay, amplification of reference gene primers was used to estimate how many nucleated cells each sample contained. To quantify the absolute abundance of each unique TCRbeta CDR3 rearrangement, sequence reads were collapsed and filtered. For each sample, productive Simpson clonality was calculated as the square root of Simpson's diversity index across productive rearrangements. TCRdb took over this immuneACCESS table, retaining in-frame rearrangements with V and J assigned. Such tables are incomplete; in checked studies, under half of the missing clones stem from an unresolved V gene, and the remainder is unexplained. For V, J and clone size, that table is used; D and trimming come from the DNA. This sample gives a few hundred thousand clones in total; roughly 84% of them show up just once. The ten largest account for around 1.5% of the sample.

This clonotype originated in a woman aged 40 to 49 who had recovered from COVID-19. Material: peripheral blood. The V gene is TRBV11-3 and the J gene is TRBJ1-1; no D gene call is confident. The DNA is TGTGCCAGCAGCTACTACCAGAACACTGAAGCTTTCTTT. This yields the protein CASSYYQNTEAFF. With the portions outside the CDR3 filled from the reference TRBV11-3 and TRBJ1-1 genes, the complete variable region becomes EAGVVQSPRYKIIEKKQPVAFWCNPISGHNTLYWYLQNLGQGPELLIRYENEEAVDDSQLPKDRFSAERLKGVDSTLKIQPAELGDSAVYLCASSYYQNTEAFFGQGTRLTVV.